The 20 T cell receptor beta chains presented below share a single source sample, sequenced in a study of T cell responses to AZD1222 COVID-19 vaccine. The method was immunoSEQ multiplex PCR; TCRdb's version includes in-frame clones alone and lacks a portion of them. The sample has about 180,000 clones; 94% are singletons. The specimen was peripheral blood, collected 28 days after the second AZD1222 dose. Receptors were obtained from an adult who received the AZD1222 COVID-19 vaccine.

V usage is TRBV7-2 and J usage is TRBJ2-5, with D possibly matching TRBD2 (6 bases). Trimming took 5 bases from V and 4 from J, leaving 17 bases between them. Germline CDR1 SGHTA, CDR2 FQGNSA. The CDR3 sequence is 15 residues long. The CDR3 bases are TGTGCCAGCAGCCCAAACGGGGGATCGGGAGAGACCCAGTACTTC. Residues: CASSPNGGSGETQYF.

This chain links TRBV30 with TRBJ1-1; no definite D call. Germline V gives CDR1 GTSNPN, CDR2 SVGIG (reference sequence). The CDR3 sequence is 13 residues long. The germline V and J ends were trimmed by 1 base and 1 base, with 7 bases remaining between them. CDR3 sequence: CAWSGGRNTEAFF. CDR3 bases: TGTGCCTGGAGTGGAGGCAGGAACACTGAAGCTTTCTTT. Drawing the rest from reference TRBV30 and TRBJ1-1, the complete variable domain is SQTIHQWPATLVQPVGSPLSLECTVEGTSNPNLYWYRQAAGRGLQLLFYSVGIGQISSEVPQNLSASRPQDRQFILSSKKLLLSDSGFYLCAWSGGRNTEAFFGQGTRLTVV.

DNA of the CDR3: TGTGCCACCAGCAGAGCACGGGACAGGGGGGATGAAGCTTTCTTT. It translates to CATSRARDRGDEAFF. The chain links TRBV15 to TRBJ1-1; the match to TRBD1 covers 11 bases. Unmatched junction bases numbered 5, after V lost 1 base and J lost 7 bases. The CDR3 sequence is 15 residues long. From germline, CDR1 is LNHNV and CDR2 YYDKDF (reference sequence).

The chain links TRBV7-9 to TRBJ1-1, with 7 bases that match TRBD1. The CDR3 has 15 amino acids. The V gene's germline CDR1 is SEHNR and CDR2 FQNEAQ (reference sequence). Trimming cost V 5 bases and J 1 base; bases outside gene matches: 7. CDR3 in DNA: TGTGCCAGCAGCCCGTCCGGGACAGAGAACACTGAAGCTTTCTTT. It yields the protein CASSPSGTENTEAFF.

The chain links TRBV2 to TRBJ1-1, with a weak D call TRBD1 (5 bases). V was trimmed by 11 bases and J by 4 bases, leaving 17 bases between them. The germline V gene has CDR1 SNHLY and CDR2 FYNNEI. This CDR3 has 13 amino acids. Here the CDR3 DNA reads TGTGCCCTGTCACGGACTGGGGGCACTGAAGCTTTCTTT. This gives the protein CALSRTGGTEAFF.

J is TRBJ1-1 and V is TRBV6-5, with a weak D call TRBD1 (5 bases). CDR3 length: 15 residues. Between the trimmed V and J ends, which lost 2 bases and 3 bases, there was a span of 13 bases. CDR1 and CDR2 from the germline V gene are MNHEY and SVGAGI. CDR3 region: CASSYGAWSDTEAFF. CDR3 sequence (DNA): TGTGCCAGCAGTTACGGGGCATGGAGCGACACTGAAGCTTTCTTT.

The chain is built from TRBV4-1 and TRBJ1-3, with a weak D call TRBD1 (5 bases). The CDR3 runs to 17 residues. Germline V gene lookup returns CDR1 MGHRA and CDR2 YSYEKL. The V gene lost 4 bases and the J gene lost 0 bases, with 16 bases spanning the gap. The CDR3 loop is CASSLTPLTDSGNTIYF. In DNA form, the CDR3 reads TGCGCCAGCAGCCTCACCCCCTTGACAGACTCTGGAAACACCATATATTTT.

The chain is built from TRBV3-1 (or the pseudogene TRBV3-2) and TRBJ2-6; 8 bases are shared with TRBD1. V shed 1 base, J shed 2 bases, and the junction held 7 bases outside the gene matches. Germline CDR1 is LGHDT and CDR2 is YNNKEL (reference sequence). The CDR3 spans 18 residues. In nucleotides, the CDR3 is TGTGCCAGCAGCCAAGTCGTAGGCAGGGGGCCTGGGGCCAACGTCCTGACTTTC. It encodes CASSQVVGRGPGANVLTF.

This chain uses TRBV12-5 with TRBJ2-7; D may be TRBD2 (6 bases). CDR1 is LGHNT and CDR2 is FRNRAP in the germline V gene. The CDR3 is 12 amino acids. V was shortened by 4 bases and J by 5 bases, with 9 bases between the two germline ends. CDR3 in DNA: TGTGCTAGTGGTTCACGGGGGAACGAGCAGTACTTC. Translated, it gives CASGSRGNEQYF.

This chain uses TRBV2 with TRBJ2-7; D tentatively reads TRBD1 or TRBD2 (5 bases each). CDR3 length: 14 residues. V was trimmed by 5 bases and J by 3 bases, leaving 14 bases between them. Germline-derived CDR1 and CDR2 are SNHLY and FYNNEI. Here the CDR3 DNA reads TGTGCCAGCAGTATTGGGACGAATAACTACGAGCAGTACTTC. Protein product: CASSIGTNNYEQYF. The full variable domain, in which reference TRBV2 and TRBJ2-7 provide the parts outside the CDR3, is EPEVTQTPSHQVTQMGQEVILRCVPISNHLYFYWYRQILGQKVEFLVSFYNNEISEKSEIFDDQFSVERPDGSNFTLKIRSTKLEDSAMYFCASSIGTNNYEQYFGPGTRLTVT.

The CDR3 nucleotides are TGTGCCAGCAGTTACGAAAGGAGCTCCTACGAGCAGTACTTC. Its protein product is CASSYERSSYEQYF. This rearrangement joins TRBV6-5 to TRBJ2-7; D gene ambiguous. The CDR3 sequence is 14 residues long. The V gene lost 2 bases and the J gene lost 0 bases, with 8 bases spanning the gap. Germline-derived CDR1 and CDR2 are MNHEY and SVGAGI.

The J gene is TRBJ1-1, the V gene TRBV6-1; tentative D call: TRBD1 (5 bases). Trimming shortened V by 3 bases and J by 8 bases, and 10 bases separated the two germline ends. Germline V lookup: CDR1 MNHNS, CDR2 SASEGT. CDR3 length equals 12 residues. The CDR3: CASSEGPGEAFF. CDR3 sequence (DNA): TGTGCCAGCAGTGAGGGGCCCGGAGAAGCTTTCTTT.

Worth noting for this clone: In the same sample, other DNA sequences code for this CDR3. V and J are TRBV5-1 and TRBJ1-1; 7 bases match TRBD1. Germline CDR1 reads SGHRS; CDR2 reads YFSETQ. V was clipped by 2 bases and J by 2 bases; unmatched bases: 3. The CDR3 is 14 amino acids. CDR3 bases: TGCGCCAGCAGCTTAGGACAGGCCAACACTGAAGCTTTCTTT. The encoded protein is CASSLGQANTEAFF.

The chain uses TRBV6-2 or TRBV6-3 and TRBJ2-1, with a weak D call TRBD2 (6 bases). Germline CDR1 reads MNHEY; CDR2 reads SVGEGT. Between the trimmed V and J ends, which lost 2 bases and 7 bases, there was a span of 18 bases. The CDR3 covers 16 residues. The CDR3 reads CASSYPRLPGENEQFF. For the CDR3, the DNA is TGTGCCAGCAGTTACCCCCGGTTGCCGGGAGAAAATGAGCAGTTCTTC.

This sequence joins TRBV18 and TRBJ1-1, with D possibly being TRBD1 (5 bases). Trimming shortened V by 3 bases and J by 5 bases, and 10 bases separated the two germline ends. The CDR3 totals 13 residues. Germline-derived CDR1 and CDR2 are KGHSH and LQKENI. This chain's CDR3 is CASSPDGGTEAFF. CDR3 bases: TGTGCCAGCTCACCCGACGGGGGGACTGAAGCTTTCTTT.

The chain has TRBV5-1 and TRBJ2-5; 8 nucleotides align to TRBD1. V shed 4 bases, J shed 2 bases, and the junction held 10 bases outside the gene matches. Germline V gene lookup returns CDR1 SGHRS and CDR2 YFSETQ. This CDR3 comprises 16 residues. In DNA form, the CDR3 reads TGCGCCAGCAGCCAGAGAAAGACAGGGGAGCAAGAGACCCAGTACTTC. This sequence encodes CASSQRKTGEQETQYF.

The chain couples TRBV3-1 (or the pseudogene TRBV3-2) to TRBJ1-2; D is ambiguous. The CDR3 has 16 residues. The germline CDR1 and CDR2 sequences are LGHDT and YNNKEL (reference sequence). Between the trimmed V and J ends, which lost 0 bases and 2 bases, there was a span of 13 bases. The CDR3, as DNA: TGTGCCAGCAGCCAAGATACGGGAGGATTAAACTATGGCTACACCTTC. Amino acid sequence: CASSQDTGGLNYGYTF.

V and J are TRBV18 and TRBJ1-1, with 8 bases aligning to TRBD1. The ends lost 2 bases at V and 5 bases at J; junction bases unmatched: 19. Germline V gives CDR1 KGHSH, CDR2 LQKENI. CDR3 length: 19 amino acids. The CDR3 is CASSPTQPPYRGKSTEAFF. Here the CDR3 DNA reads TGTGCCAGCTCACCAACCCAACCACCTTACAGGGGGAAGAGTACTGAAGCTTTCTTT.

The chain couples TRBV3-1 (or the pseudogene TRBV3-2) to TRBJ2-7; 8 positions match TRBD2. The CDR3 length is 16 residues. J was trimmed by 3 bases and V by 0 bases; bases with no gene match: 7. Germline CDR1 reads LGHDT; CDR2 reads YNNKEL (reference sequence). The chain's CDR3 is CASSQDVGLAGYEQYF. CDR3 bases: TGTGCCAGCAGCCAAGATGTTGGGCTAGCGGGCTACGAGCAGTACTTC.

V is TRBV19 and J is TRBJ1-6; D is unresolved. CDR3 size: 15 residues. V was shortened by 3 bases and J by 5 bases, with 11 bases between the two germline ends. The germline V gene encodes CDR1 LNHDA and CDR2 SQIVND (reference sequence). The CDR3 sequence is CASSIGSEDNSPLHF. In DNA form, the CDR3 reads TGTGCCAGTAGTATCGGGTCGGAAGATAATTCACCCCTCCACTTT.